This paragraph reports one T cell receptor (beta chain). CDR3 length: 14 residues. Trimming pared 3 bases from V and 8 bases from J, leaving 12 bases between. The germline V gene has CDR1 SGDLS and CDR2 YYNGEE. TCRdb independently ran MiXCR on the RT-PCR reads; one entry per CDR3 protein. Among fewer than 800,000 distinct CDR3 sequences listed, 12% to 15% were seen once. The rearrangement uses TRBV9 and TRBJ1-6, with D unresolved. Sample: memory CD4+ T cells from blood. The sequence was collected from a female donor in good health, serving as a healthy control. The CDR3 bases are TGTGCCAGCAGCGAAGCCTTGGATTATTCACCCCTCCACTTT. Translation: CASSEALDYSPLHF.